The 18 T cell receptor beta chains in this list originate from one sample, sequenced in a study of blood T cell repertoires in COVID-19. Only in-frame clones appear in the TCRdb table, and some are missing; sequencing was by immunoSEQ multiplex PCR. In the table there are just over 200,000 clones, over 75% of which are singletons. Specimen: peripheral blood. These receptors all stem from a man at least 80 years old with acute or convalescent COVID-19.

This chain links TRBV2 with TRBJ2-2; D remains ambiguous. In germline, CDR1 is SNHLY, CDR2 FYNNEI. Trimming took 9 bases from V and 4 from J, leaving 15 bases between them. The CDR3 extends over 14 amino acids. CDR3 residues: CASSPSLLTGELFF. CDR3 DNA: TGTGCCAGTAGCCCCTCACTCCTCACCGGGGAGCTGTTTTTT.

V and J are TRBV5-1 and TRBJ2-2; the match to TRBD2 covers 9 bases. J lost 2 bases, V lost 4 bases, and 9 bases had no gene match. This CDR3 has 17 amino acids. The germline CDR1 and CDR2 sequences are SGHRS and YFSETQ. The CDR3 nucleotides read TGCGCCAGCAGCCTCGGACTAGCGAACGTTAACACCGGGGAGCTGTTTTTT. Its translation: CASSLGLANVNTGELFF.

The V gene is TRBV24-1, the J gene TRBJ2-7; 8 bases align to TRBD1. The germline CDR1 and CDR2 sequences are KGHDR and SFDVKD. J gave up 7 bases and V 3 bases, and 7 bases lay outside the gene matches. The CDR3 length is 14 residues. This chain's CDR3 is CATSDTGQGIEQYF. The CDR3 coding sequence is TGTGCCACCAGTGATACCGGACAGGGTATAGAGCAGTACTTC.

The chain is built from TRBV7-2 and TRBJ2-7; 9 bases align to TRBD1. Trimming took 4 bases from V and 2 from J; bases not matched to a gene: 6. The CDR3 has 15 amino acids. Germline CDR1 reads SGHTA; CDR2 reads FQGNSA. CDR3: CASSSGQGSTYEQYF. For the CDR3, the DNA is TGTGCCAGCAGCTCAGGACAGGGGTCAACCTACGAGCAGTACTTC.

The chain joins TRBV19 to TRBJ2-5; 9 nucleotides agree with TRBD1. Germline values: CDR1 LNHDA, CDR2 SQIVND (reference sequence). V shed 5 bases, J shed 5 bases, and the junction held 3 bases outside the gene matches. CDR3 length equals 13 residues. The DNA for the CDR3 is TGTGCCAGTAGTTTAACAGGGGGCGAGACCCAGTACTTC. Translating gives CASSLTGGETQYF.

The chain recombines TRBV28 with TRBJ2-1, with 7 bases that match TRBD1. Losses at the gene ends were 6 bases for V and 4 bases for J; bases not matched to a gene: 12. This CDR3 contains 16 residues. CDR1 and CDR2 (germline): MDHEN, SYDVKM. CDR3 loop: CASRQTTGQTYNEQFF. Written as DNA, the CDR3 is TGTGCCAGCAGACAGACAACGGGACAGACATACAATGAGCAGTTCTTC.

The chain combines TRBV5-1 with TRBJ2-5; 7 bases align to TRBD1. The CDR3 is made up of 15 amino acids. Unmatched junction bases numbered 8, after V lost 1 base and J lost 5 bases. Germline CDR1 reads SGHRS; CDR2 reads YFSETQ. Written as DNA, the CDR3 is TGCGCCAGCAGCTTGTTTTCAGGGGGAGTGGAGACCCAGTACTTC. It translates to CASSLFSGGVETQYF.

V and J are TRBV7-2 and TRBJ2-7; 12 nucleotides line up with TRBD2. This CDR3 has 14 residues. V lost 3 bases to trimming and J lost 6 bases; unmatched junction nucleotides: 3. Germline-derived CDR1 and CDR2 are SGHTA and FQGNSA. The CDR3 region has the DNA TGTGCCAGCAGCTTGACTAGCGGGAGAACCGAGCAGTACTTC. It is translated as CASSLTSGRTEQYF.

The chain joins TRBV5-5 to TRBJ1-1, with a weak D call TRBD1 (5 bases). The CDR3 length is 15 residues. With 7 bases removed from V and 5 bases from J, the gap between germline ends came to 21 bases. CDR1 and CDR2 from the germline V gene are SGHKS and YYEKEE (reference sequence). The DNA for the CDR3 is TGTGCCAGCTTTCTACAGGTTACCGGTGGGACTGAAGCTTTCTTT. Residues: CASFLQVTGGTEAFF.

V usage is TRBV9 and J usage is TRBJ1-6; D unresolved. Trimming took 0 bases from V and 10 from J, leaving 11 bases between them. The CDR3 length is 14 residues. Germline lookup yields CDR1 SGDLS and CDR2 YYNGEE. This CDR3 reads CASSVDQGRSPLHF. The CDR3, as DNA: TGTGCCAGCAGCGTAGACCAAGGGAGGTCACCCCTCCACTTT.

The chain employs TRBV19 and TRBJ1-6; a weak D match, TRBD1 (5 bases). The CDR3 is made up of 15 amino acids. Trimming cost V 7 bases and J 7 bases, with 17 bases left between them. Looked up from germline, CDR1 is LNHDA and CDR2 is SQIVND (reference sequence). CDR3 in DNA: TGTGCCAGTAACCCCGGGCAGGGAAGGAATTCACCCCTCCACTTT. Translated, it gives CASNPGQGRNSPLHF.

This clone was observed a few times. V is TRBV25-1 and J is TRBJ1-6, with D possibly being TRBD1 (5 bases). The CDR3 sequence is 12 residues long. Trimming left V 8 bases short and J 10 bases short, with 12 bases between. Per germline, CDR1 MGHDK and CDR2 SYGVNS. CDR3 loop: CASWSEGSPLHF. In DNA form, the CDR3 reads TGTGCCAGCTGGTCGGAGGGGTCACCCCTCCACTTT.

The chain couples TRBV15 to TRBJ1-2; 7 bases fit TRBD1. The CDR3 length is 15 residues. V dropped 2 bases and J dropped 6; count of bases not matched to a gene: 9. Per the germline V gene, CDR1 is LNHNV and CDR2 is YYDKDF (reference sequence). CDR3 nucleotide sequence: TGTGCCACCAGCAGATATCCCAGCAGGGGGAATGGCTACACCTTC. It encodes CATSRYPSRGNGYTF.

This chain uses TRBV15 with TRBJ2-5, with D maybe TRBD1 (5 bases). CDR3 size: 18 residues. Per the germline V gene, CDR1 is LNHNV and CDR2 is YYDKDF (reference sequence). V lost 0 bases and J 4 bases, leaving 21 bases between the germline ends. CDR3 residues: CATSRDQGSTPGRETQYF. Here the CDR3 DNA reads TGTGCCACCAGCAGAGATCAGGGCAGCACCCCGGGTCGAGAGACCCAGTACTTC.

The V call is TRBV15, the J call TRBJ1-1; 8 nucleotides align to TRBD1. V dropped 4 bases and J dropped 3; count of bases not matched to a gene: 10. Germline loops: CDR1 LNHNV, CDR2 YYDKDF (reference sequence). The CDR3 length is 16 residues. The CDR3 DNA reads TGTGCCACCAGCACCCCTCGACAGGGGTTGGACACTGAAGCTTTCTTT. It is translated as CATSTPRQGLDTEAFF.

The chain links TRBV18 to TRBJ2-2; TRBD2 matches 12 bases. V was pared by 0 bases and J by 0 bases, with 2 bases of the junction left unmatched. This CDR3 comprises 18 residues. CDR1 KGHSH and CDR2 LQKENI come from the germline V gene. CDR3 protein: CASSPPLAGGSNTGELFF. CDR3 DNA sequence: TGTGCCAGCTCACCACCGCTAGCGGGAGGGTCGAACACCGGGGAGCTGTTTTTT.

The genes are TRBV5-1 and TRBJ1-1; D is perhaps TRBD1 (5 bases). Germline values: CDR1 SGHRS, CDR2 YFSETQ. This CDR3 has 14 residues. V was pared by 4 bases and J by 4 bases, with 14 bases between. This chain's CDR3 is CASSQQGWVTEAFF. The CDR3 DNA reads TGCGCCAGCAGCCAGCAGGGTTGGGTCACTGAAGCTTTCTTT.

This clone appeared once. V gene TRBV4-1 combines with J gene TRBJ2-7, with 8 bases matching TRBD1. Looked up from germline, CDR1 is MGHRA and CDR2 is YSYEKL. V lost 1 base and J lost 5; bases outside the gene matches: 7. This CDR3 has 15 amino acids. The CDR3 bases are TGCGCCAGCAGCCAAGTGTCCGACAGGGGAGACGAGCAGTACTTC. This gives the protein CASSQVSDRGDEQYF.